Below, 14 T cell receptor beta chains from the same sample are listed, as sequenced in a study of blood T cells in healthy people across ages. Next came a second PCR, run for 7 to 11 cycles, which used a sample-barcoded 5' primer along with a J-beta primer mix. One entry per CDR3 protein results from TCRdb running MiXCR on the 5' RACE reads. The sample shows under 1,100,000 distinct CDR3 sequences, approximately 26% of them seen only once. The sample also formed part of further work on T cells of mothers and their children.

Input material: blood. All receptors come from a girl aged 2-15 years in good health.

The chain employs TRBV12-3 or TRBV12-4 and TRBJ2-1; 8 bases are a match to TRBD2. J was trimmed by 9 bases and V by 0 bases; bases with no gene match: 7. CDR3 length: 15 residues. The CDR3 DNA follows: TGTGCCAGCAGTTTAGCGCTGCGGGAGGAGGGTGAGCAGTTCTTC. Translation: CASSLALREEGEQFF.

The genes are TRBV6-6 and TRBJ1-1; D is unclear. Trimming left V 6 bases short and J 6 bases short, with 11 bases between. In germline, CDR1 is MNHNY, CDR2 SVGAGI (reference sequence). The CDR3 sequence is 12 residues long. CDR3 sequence reads: CASRPLGSEAFF. The CDR3 DNA is TGTGCCAGCAGGCCTCTAGGGTCTGAAGCTTTCTTT.

The rearrangement uses TRBV7-9 and TRBJ2-7, with a possible D match to TRBD1 (5 bases). Germline V gene lookup returns CDR1 SEHNR and CDR2 FQNEAQ (reference sequence). Trimming took 5 bases from V and 0 from J, leaving 17 bases between them. CDR3 length equals 16 residues. The CDR3: CASSTRQKTGSYEQYF. DNA for the CDR3: TGTGCCAGCAGCACCCGACAGAAAACGGGCTCCTACGAGCAGTACTTC. Filled out from reference TRBV7-9 and TRBJ2-7, the complete variable domain reads DTGVSQNPRHKITKRGQNVTFRCDPISEHNRLYWYRQTLGQGPEFLTYFQNEAQLEKSRLLSDRFSAERPKGSFSTLEIQRTEQGDSAMYLCASSTRQKTGSYEQYFGPGTRLTVT.

Only one count was recorded for this clonotype. An end of the junction differs from the germline gene, which may be a read error. The V gene is TRBV28, the J gene TRBJ2-7; the match to TRBD2 covers 8 bases. CDR1 and CDR2 (germline): MDHEN, SYDVKM. The CDR3 sequence is 18 residues long. The CDR3 is CASSREVAGTGVGYEQCF. CDR3 nucleotides: TGTGCCAGCAGTCGGGAGGTAGCGGGGACTGGGGTGGGATACGAGCAGTGCTTC.

This chain uses TRBV6-5 with TRBJ1-2; TRBD1 matches 7 bases. This CDR3 has 13 residues. V dropped 6 bases and J dropped 8; count of bases not matched to a gene: 9. In germline, CDR1 is MNHEY, CDR2 SVGAGI. The CDR3: CASRQTGWLGYTF. In DNA, the CDR3 is TGTGCCAGCAGACAGACAGGGTGGTTGGGCTACACCTTC.

The chain is built from TRBV12-3 or TRBV12-4 and TRBJ1-4; D unclear. V was cut by 5 bases and J by 8 bases, with 6 bases left in between. This CDR3 spans 11 amino acids. The CDR3 reads CASSNQEKLFF. The CDR3, as DNA: TGTGCCAGCAGTAATCAGGAAAAACTGTTTTTT.

The chain employs TRBV20-1 and TRBJ2-3; D remains unclear. This CDR3 has 12 amino acids. Germline V gives CDR1 DFQATT, CDR2 SNEGSKA (reference sequence). Trimming took 5 bases from V and 5 from J, leaving 11 bases between them. The CDR3 DNA is TGCAGTGCTCCTACTACGGGAGATACGCAGTATTTT. Translated: CSAPTTGDTQYF.

V is TRBV3-1 and J is TRBJ1-2; the D gene is possibly TRBD1 (5 bases). The V and J ends lost 4 bases and 5 bases respectively, with 17 bases between them. This CDR3 comprises 15 residues. Per the germline V gene, CDR1 is LGHDT and CDR2 is YNNKEL (reference sequence). DNA for the CDR3: TGTGCCAGCAGCCTGTCAGGGCAGAAGTATTATGGCTACACCTTC. This translates into CASSLSGQKYYGYTF.

The chain carries TRBV7-9 and TRBJ2-3; D call uncertain. Trimming shortened V by 5 bases and J by 5 bases, and 26 bases separated the two germline ends. Looked up from germline, CDR1 is SEHNR and CDR2 is FQNEAQ (reference sequence). This CDR3 spans 18 amino acids. The chain's CDR3 is CASSPAIIGKGIRDTQYF. The CDR3 DNA sequence: TGTGCCAGCAGCCCCGCTATTATCGGAAAGGGAATCAGAGATACGCAGTATTTT.

The V and J genes are TRBV20-1 and TRBJ1-5; D is undetermined. The CDR3 covers 15 residues. CDR1 DFQATT and CDR2 SNEGSKA come from the germline V gene (reference sequence). Trimming removed 5 bases at V and 2 bases at J, with 16 bases between. The CDR3 region is CSALQAPGGNQPQHF. In nucleotides, the CDR3 is TGCAGTGCTCTCCAAGCCCCCGGAGGCAATCAGCCCCAGCATTTT.

The CDR3 protein is CASNKGGKYNEQFF. CDR3 nucleotide sequence: TGCGCCAGCAATAAAGGGGGGAAATACAATGAGCAGTTCTTC. The J gene is TRBJ2-1, the V gene TRBV5-1; D possibly uses TRBD1 or TRBD2 (6 bases each). CDR1 SGHRS and CDR2 YFSETQ come from the germline V gene. Deletions cut 6 bases from V and 4 bases from J, with 14 bases between. The CDR3 runs to 14 residues. The full variable domain, rest sourced from reference TRBV5-1 and TRBJ2-1, is KAGVTQTPRYLIKTRGQQVTLSCSPISGHRSVSWYQQTPGQGLQFLFEYFSETQRNKGNFPGRFSGRQFSNSRSEMNVSTLELGDSALYLCASNKGGKYNEQFFGPGTRLTVL.

This clonotype was found a few times. The CDR3 bases are TGTGCCACCAGCAGAGATCGGGGTGCGGGAGGGGACGAGCAGTACTTC. It encodes CATSRDRGAGGDEQYF. The J gene is TRBJ2-5, the V gene TRBV15; TRBD2 matches 9 bases. The end of the DNA aligns better with TRBJ2-7, so the J call may be wrong. Per germline, CDR1 LNHNV and CDR2 YYDKDF (reference sequence). CDR3 size: 16 residues.

Only a few counts were recorded for this clonotype. V is TRBV7-9 and J is TRBJ1-6; D is unclear. Germline CDR1 reads SEHNR; CDR2 reads FQNEAQ (reference sequence). The CDR3 has 11 amino acids. Deletions cut 1 base from V and 14 bases from J, with 6 bases between. CDR3 in amino acids: CASSLGAALHF. The DNA for the CDR3 is TGTGCCAGCAGCTTAGGGGCGGCCCTCCACTTT. Supplemented by reference TRBV7-9 and TRBJ1-6, the full variable domain reads DTGVSQNPRHKITKRGQNVTFRCDPISEHNRLYWYRQTLGQGPEFLTYFQNEAQLEKSRLLSDRFSAERPKGSFSTLEIQRTEQGDSAMYLCASSLGAALHFGNGTRLTVT.

In its sample, this clonotype was seen a few times. The chain has TRBV27 and TRBJ2-5; TRBD2 agrees at 11 bases. J was trimmed by 5 bases and V by 4 bases; bases with no gene match: 15. Germline CDR1 and CDR2: MNHEY and SMNVEV (reference sequence). This CDR3 has 18 residues. In nucleotides, the CDR3 is TGTGCCAGCAGTTCCGATAGCGGGGGGGATCTTTTGGCGGAGACCCAGTACTTC. Translation: CASSSDSGGDLLAETQYF.